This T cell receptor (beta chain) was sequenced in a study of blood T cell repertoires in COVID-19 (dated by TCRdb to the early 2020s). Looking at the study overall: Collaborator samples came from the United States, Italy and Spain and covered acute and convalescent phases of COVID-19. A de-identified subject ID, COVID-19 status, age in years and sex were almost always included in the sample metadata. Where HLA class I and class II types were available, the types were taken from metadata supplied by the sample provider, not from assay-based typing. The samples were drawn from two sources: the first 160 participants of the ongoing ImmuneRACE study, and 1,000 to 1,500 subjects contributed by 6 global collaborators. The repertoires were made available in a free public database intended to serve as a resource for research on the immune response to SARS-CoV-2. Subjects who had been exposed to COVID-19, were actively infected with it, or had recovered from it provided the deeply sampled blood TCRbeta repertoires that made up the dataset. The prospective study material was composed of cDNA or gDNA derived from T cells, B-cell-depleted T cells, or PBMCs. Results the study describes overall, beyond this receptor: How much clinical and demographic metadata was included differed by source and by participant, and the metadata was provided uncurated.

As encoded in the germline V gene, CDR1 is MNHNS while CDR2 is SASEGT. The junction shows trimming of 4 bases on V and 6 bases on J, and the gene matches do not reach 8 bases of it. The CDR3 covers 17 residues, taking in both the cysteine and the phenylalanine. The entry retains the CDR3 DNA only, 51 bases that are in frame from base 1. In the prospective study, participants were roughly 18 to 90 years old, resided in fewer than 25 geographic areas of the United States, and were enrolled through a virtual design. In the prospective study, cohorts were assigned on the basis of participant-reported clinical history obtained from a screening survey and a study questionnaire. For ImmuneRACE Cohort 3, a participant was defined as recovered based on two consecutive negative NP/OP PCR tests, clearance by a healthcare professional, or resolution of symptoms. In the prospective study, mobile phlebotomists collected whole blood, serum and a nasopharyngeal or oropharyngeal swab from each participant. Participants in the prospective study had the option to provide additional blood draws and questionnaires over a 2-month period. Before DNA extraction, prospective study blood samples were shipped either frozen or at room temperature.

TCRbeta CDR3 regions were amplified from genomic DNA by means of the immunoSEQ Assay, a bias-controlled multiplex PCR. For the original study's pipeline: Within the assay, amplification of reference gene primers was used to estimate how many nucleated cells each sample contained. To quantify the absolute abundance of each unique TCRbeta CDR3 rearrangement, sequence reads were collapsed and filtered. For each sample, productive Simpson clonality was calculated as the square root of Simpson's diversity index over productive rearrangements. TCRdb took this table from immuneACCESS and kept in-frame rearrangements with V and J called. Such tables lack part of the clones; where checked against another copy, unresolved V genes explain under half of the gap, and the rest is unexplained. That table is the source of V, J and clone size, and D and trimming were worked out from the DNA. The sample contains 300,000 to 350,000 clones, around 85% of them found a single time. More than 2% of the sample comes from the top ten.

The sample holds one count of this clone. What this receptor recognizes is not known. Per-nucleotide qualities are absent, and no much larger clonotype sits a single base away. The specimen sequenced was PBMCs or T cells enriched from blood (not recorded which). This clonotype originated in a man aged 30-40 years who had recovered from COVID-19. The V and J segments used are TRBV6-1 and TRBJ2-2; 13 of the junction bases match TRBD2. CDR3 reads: CASSGTSGGLGPGELFF. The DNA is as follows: TGTGCCAGCAGTGGGACTAGCGGGGGCTTAGGACCCGGGGAGCTGTTTTTT.